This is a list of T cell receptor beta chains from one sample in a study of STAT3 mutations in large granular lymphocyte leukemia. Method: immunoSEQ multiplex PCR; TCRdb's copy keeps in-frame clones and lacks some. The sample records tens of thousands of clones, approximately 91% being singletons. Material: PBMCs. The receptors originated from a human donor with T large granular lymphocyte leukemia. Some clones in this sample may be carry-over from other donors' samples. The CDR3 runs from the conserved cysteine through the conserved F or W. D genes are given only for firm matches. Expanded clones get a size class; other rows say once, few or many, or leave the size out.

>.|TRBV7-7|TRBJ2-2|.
TGTGCTAGCAGCTTGGTGGGGGAGGAGCTGTTTTTT
CASSLVGEELFF
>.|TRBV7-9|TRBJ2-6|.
TGTGCCAGCAGCTGGGGTTCGACTGGGGCCAACGTCCTGACTTTC
CASSWGSTGANVLTF
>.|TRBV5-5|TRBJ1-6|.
TGTGCCAGCAGCTTGTCAGCGTTGGGGCAGTCACCCCTCCACTTT
CASSLSALGQSPLHF
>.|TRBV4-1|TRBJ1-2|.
TGCGCCAGCAGCCAAGGTAGAGGGTTTGCCTATGGCTACACCTTC
CASSQGRGFAYGYTF
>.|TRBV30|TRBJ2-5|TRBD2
TGTGCCTGGAGTGTAACCCGGACTAGCGGGGGTACAGAGACCCAGTACTTC
CAWSVTRTSGGTETQYF
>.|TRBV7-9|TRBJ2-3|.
TGTGCCAGCAGCTCCGCCGTAGGACAGCCAAGCACAGATACGCAGTATTTT
CASSSAVGQPSTDTQYF
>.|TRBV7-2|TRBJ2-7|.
TGTGCCAGCAGCTTTACAGGGACCTCGGACGAGCAGTACTTC
CASSFTGTSDEQYF
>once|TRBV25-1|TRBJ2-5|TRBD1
TGTGCCAGCTCTCCGGACAGGGGAAAATTAGAGACCCAGTACTTC
CASSPDRGKLETQYF
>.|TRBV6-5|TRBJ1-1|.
TGTGCCAGCAGTTACGATGAGAACACTGAAGCTTTCTTT
CASSYDENTEAFF
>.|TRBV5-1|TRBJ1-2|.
TGCGCCAGCAGCTTCACGACTGGCTATGGCTACACCTTC
CASSFTTGYGYTF
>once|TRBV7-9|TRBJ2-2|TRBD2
TGTGCCAGCAGGCTTGCGATTGGAGCGGGGGGGGCCTACACCGGGGAGCTGTTTTTT
CASRLAIGAGGAYTGELFF
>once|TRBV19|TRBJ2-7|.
TGTGCCAGTAGTGCCGACAGTGGCTACGAGCAGTACTTC
CASSADSGYEQYF
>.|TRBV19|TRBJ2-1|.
TGTGCCAGTAGTAAGTATGTTGGGCAGGGAACTCGCAATGAGCAGTTCTTC
CASSKYVGQGTRNEQFF
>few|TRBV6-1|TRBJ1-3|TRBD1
TGTGCCAGCAGTGAACTAACAGGGGCTGGAAACACCATATATTTT
CASSELTGAGNTIYF
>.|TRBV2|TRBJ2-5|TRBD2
TGTGCCAGCACAGCGGGGGGGTCGCAGACCCAGTACTTC
CASTAGGSQTQYF
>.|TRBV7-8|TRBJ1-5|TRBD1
TGTGCCAGCAGCTTAATGGGACAGGGTCAGCCCCAGCATTTT
CASSLMGQGQPQHF
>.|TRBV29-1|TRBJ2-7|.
TGCAGCGTTGTAGGGGAAGATTACGAGCAGTACTTC
CSVVGEDYEQYF
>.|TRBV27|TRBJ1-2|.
TGTGCCAGCAGTGTAGGGGGTGGGGGGAGCTATGGCTACACCTTC
CASSVGGGGSYGYTF
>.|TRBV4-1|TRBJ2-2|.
TGCGCCAGCAGCCAAGTTGACATGGGGTTTTTTTCCGGGGAGCTGTTTTTT
CASSQVDMGFFSGELFF
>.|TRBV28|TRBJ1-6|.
TGTGCCAGCAGTTTAGAGCTCTCTAGCCCCTTCCACTTT
CASSLELSSPFHF
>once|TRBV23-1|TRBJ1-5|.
TGCGCCAGCAGTCAACTCAGGGGAAGAGGACTCAATCAGCCCCAGCATTTT
CASSQLRGRGLNQPQHF
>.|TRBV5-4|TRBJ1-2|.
TGTGCCAGCAGCTTGGGGGCGGGGTACTATGGCTACACCTTC
CASSLGAGYYGYTF
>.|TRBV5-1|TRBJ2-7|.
TGCGCCAGCAGCCTATCAACAGCGTTTTCTATCCACGAGCAGTACTTC
CASSLSTAFSIHEQYF
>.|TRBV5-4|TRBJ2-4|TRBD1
TGTGCCAGCAGCAGGGGACAGGGACCCAAAAACATTCAGTACTTC
CASSRGQGPKNIQYF
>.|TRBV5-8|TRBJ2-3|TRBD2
TGTGCCAGCAGCTTACTGGGACTAGCGGGGGGCACAGATACGCAGTATTTT
CASSLLGLAGGTDTQYF
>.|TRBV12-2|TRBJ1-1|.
TGTGCAAGTCGCTTAGTTGAGCAGACACTACTGAACACTGAAGCTTTCTTT
CASRLVEQTLLNTEAFF
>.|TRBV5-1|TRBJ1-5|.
TGCGCCAGCAGCCCGGGGGGAGATATCAATCAGCCCCAGCATTTT
CASSPGGDINQPQHF
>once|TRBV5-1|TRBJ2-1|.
TGCGCCAGCAGCTTAGGAAGAGGAACCCTTACCTACAATGAGCAGTTCTTC
CASSLGRGTLTYNEQFF
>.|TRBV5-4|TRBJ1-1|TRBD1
TGTGCCAGCAGCGCGGGACAGGGGAGGATTGAAGCTTTCTTT
CASSAGQGRIEAFF
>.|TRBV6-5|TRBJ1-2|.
TGTGCCGCGTCCCGGGAGACTAACTATGGCTACACCTTC
CAASRETNYGYTF
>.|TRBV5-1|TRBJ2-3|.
TGCGCCAGCAGCTTGGTCGGGTCTTACACAGATACGCAGTATTTT
CASSLVGSYTDTQYF
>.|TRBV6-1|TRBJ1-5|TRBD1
TGTGCCAGCAGGGACAGGCCCGGTCAGCCCCAGCATTTT
CASRDRPGQPQHF
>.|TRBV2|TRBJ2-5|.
TGTGCCAGCAGTGAGGGGGAGGTTTTTGGGACCCAGTACTTC
CASSEGEVFGTQYF
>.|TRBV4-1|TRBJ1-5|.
TGCGCCAGCAGCCATTTTTTATCGAGCGGGACCCACAATCAGCCCCAGCATTTT
CASSHFLSSGTHNQPQHF
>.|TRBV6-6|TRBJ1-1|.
TGTGCCAGCACCAAACCTAACACTGAAGCTTTCTTT
CASTKPNTEAFF
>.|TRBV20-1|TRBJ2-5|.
TGCAGTGCTATGAGGGAAGAGACCCAGTACTTC
CSAMREETQYF
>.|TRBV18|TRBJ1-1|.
TGTGCCAGCTCACACTCGGGCCCGAACACTGAAGCTTTCTTT
CASSHSGPNTEAFF
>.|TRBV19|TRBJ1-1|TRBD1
TGTGCCAGCAGGGGGCCCACTGAAGCTTTCTTT
CASRGPTEAFF
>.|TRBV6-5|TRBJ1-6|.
TGTGCCAGCAGTTACGAAGGGTCGGGTCGGAATTCACCCCTCCACTTT
CASSYEGSGRNSPLHF
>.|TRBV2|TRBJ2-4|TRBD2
TGTGCCAGCAGGACTAGCGTAGCCAAAAACATTCAGTACTTC
CASRTSVAKNIQYF
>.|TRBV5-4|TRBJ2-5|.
TGTGCCAGCAGCCGGTACGGGGACTCCCCGGGGGCAGAGACCCAGTACTTC
CASSRYGDSPGAETQYF
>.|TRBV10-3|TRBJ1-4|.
TGTGCCATCAGGGGGCAGGGAGCCAATTCTGCAACTAATGAAAAACTGTTTTTT
CAIRGQGANSATNEKLFF